This is a list of T cell receptor beta chains from one sample in a study of shared clonotypes between healthy human individuals. Sequenced by immunoSEQ multiplex PCR; TCRdb stores in-frame clones only, minus some. The sample has 550,000 to 850,000 clones, around 72% seen once; the top ten hold 1.5% to 2%. The material sequenced was memory CD4+ T cells sorted from blood. These receptor sequences come from a young woman in good health. CDR3s include the opening cysteine and the closing phenylalanine or tryptophan. A D gene is named only where the DNA matches it firmly. Size values are once, few and many counts, or a class for expanded clones, and some rows have none.

abundance: .
j_gene: TRBJ1-2
d_gene: .
v_gene: TRBV19
CDR3nt: TGTGCCAGTAGTATATGGTCCTCTATAGGCTACACCTTC
CDR3aa: CASSIWSSIGYTF

abundance: .
j_gene: TRBJ1-1
d_gene: .
v_gene: TRBV30
CDR3nt: TGTGCCTGGGGGCGGGTGCCGAACACTGAAGCTTTCTTT
CDR3aa: CAWGRVPNTEAFF

abundance: .
j_gene: TRBJ1-2
d_gene: .
v_gene: TRBV27
CDR3nt: TGTGCCAGCAGTTTATCGGGCTATGGCTACACCTTC
CDR3aa: CASSLSGYGYTF

abundance: once
j_gene: TRBJ1-1
d_gene: .
v_gene: TRBV28
CDR3nt: TGTGCCAGCAGTTCCCCGGGAGGGTTGGGCAGCGGCACTGAAGCTTTCTTT
CDR3aa: CASSSPGGLGSGTEAFF

abundance: .
j_gene: TRBJ2-1
d_gene: .
v_gene: TRBV28
CDR3nt: TGTGCCAGCAGTCTGGGGCGACAGAGTAGGATCAATGAGCAGTTCTTC
CDR3aa: CASSLGRQSRINEQFF

abundance: .
j_gene: TRBJ2-3
d_gene: TRBD2
v_gene: TRBV10-3
CDR3nt: TGTGCCATCAGTGACCAGCTAGCGGAAAGCACAGATACGCAGTATTTT
CDR3aa: CAISDQLAESTDTQYF

abundance: .
j_gene: TRBJ2-7
d_gene: .
v_gene: TRBV13
CDR3nt: TGTGCCAGCAGCCCCGACCGAACCTCCTACGAGCAGTACTTC
CDR3aa: CASSPDRTSYEQYF

abundance: .
j_gene: TRBJ2-7
d_gene: TRBD2
v_gene: TRBV27
CDR3nt: TGTGCCAGCAGTCCCCCCGTCCGAGGGGGGAGACTAGCGGGAGCTGAATCGGATGAGCAGTACTTC
CDR3aa: CASSPPVRGGRLAGAESDEQYF

abundance: .
j_gene: TRBJ2-1
d_gene: TRBD1
v_gene: TRBV4-2
CDR3nt: TGTGCCAGCAGCCTAGAGGACAGGGGATTATACAATGAGCAGTTCTTC
CDR3aa: CASSLEDRGLYNEQFF

abundance: .
j_gene: TRBJ1-4
d_gene: .
v_gene: TRBV27
CDR3nt: TGTGCCAGCAGTTTAAGGTCGACTGGGGCAAGCGAAAAACTGTTTTTT
CDR3aa: CASSLRSTGASEKLFF

abundance: .
j_gene: TRBJ2-7
d_gene: .
v_gene: TRBV11-2
CDR3nt: TGTGCCAGCAGCTTAGAAACGGGCACCTACGAGCAGTACTTC
CDR3aa: CASSLETGTYEQYF

abundance: .
j_gene: TRBJ1-1
d_gene: TRBD1
v_gene: TRBV6-1
CDR3nt: TGTGCCAGCAGCTTTCAGGGGGTCGATACTGAAGCTTTCTTT
CDR3aa: CASSFQGVDTEAFF

abundance: .
j_gene: TRBJ1-2
d_gene: .
v_gene: TRBV19
CDR3nt: TGTGCCAGTAGTATTGAAGGTCGCGGGGGCTACACCTTC
CDR3aa: CASSIEGRGGYTF

abundance: .
j_gene: TRBJ1-5
d_gene: .
v_gene: TRBV11-2
CDR3nt: TGTGCCAGCAGCTTAGCCGGAAGCAATCAGCCCCAGCATTTT
CDR3aa: CASSLAGSNQPQHF

abundance: many
j_gene: TRBJ2-7
d_gene: .
v_gene: TRBV5-1
CDR3nt: TGCGCCAGCAGCTTGGGTAGGGGGTCCTACGAGCAGTACTTC
CDR3aa: CASSLGRGSYEQYF

abundance: .
j_gene: TRBJ2-4
d_gene: TRBD2
v_gene: TRBV7-2
CDR3nt: TGTGCCAGCAGCTTGGTAGGACTAGCGGGGAACAAAAACATTCAGTACTTC
CDR3aa: CASSLVGLAGNKNIQYF

abundance: once
j_gene: TRBJ1-2
d_gene: TRBD1
v_gene: TRBV19
CDR3nt: TGTGCCAGTAGAATTCAGGGGGGTAAAGAGCATGGCTACACCTTC
CDR3aa: CASRIQGGKEHGYTF

abundance: .
j_gene: TRBJ2-5
d_gene: TRBD2
v_gene: TRBV13
CDR3nt: TGTGCCAGCAGCTTAGTAGCGGGCCTCCAAGAGACCCAGTACTTC
CDR3aa: CASSLVAGLQETQYF

abundance: .
j_gene: TRBJ1-5
d_gene: .
v_gene: TRBV21-1
CDR3nt: TGTGCCTTTCAGGCCTGGGGGAGCAATCAGCCCCAGCATTTT
CDR3aa: CAFQAWGSNQPQHF

abundance: few
j_gene: TRBJ1-1
d_gene: .
v_gene: TRBV20-1
CDR3nt: TGCAGTGCTAGGTCCCCCGCTGAAGCTTTCTTT
CDR3aa: CSARSPAEAFF

abundance: .
j_gene: TRBJ1-2
d_gene: .
v_gene: TRBV28
CDR3nt: TGTGCCAGCAGTTTAGGGGCTAGGGGCTACACCTTC
CDR3aa: CASSLGARGYTF

abundance: .
j_gene: TRBJ1-2
d_gene: TRBD1
v_gene: TRBV2
CDR3nt: TGTGCCAGCAGTGGACAGGGGAATGGCTACACCTTC
CDR3aa: CASSGQGNGYTF

abundance: many
j_gene: TRBJ2-1
d_gene: TRBD2
v_gene: TRBV7-2
CDR3nt: TGTGCCAGCAGCTTGACTAGCATCTACAATGAGCAGTTCTTC
CDR3aa: CASSLTSIYNEQFF

abundance: .
j_gene: TRBJ2-2
d_gene: .
v_gene: TRBV10-3
CDR3nt: TGTGCCATCCGCCCCTCTGGGACCGGGGAGCTGTTTTTT
CDR3aa: CAIRPSGTGELFF

abundance: .
j_gene: TRBJ1-1
d_gene: .
v_gene: TRBV6-1
CDR3nt: TGTGCCAGCAGTGAAGACGTGACGCCGACTGAAGCTTTCTTT
CDR3aa: CASSEDVTPTEAFF

abundance: .
j_gene: TRBJ1-3
d_gene: .
v_gene: TRBV28
CDR3nt: TGTGCCAGCAGTTTACCCCAAGCCCGATCTGGAAACACCATATATTTT
CDR3aa: CASSLPQARSGNTIYF

abundance: few
j_gene: TRBJ2-7
d_gene: TRBD2
v_gene: TRBV5-6
CDR3nt: TGTGCCAGCAGCTTGGTTAGGGCTAGCGGGAACTACGGCTACGAGCAGTACTTC
CDR3aa: CASSLVRASGNYGYEQYF

abundance: .
j_gene: TRBJ2-1
d_gene: .
v_gene: TRBV21-1
CDR3nt: TGTGCCAGCAGCATCGAGGAGACTAGTCGGGTTGAGCAGTTCTTC
CDR3aa: CASSIEETSRVEQFF

abundance: once
j_gene: TRBJ2-3
d_gene: .
v_gene: TRBV2
CDR3nt: TGTGCCAGCAGTGAGGAAGTAACAGATACGCAGTATTTT
CDR3aa: CASSEEVTDTQYF

abundance: .
j_gene: TRBJ1-3
d_gene: .
v_gene: TRBV5-1
CDR3nt: TGCGCCAGCAGCCCAAGGACGGTGAGCTCTGGAAACACCATATATTTT
CDR3aa: CASSPRTVSSGNTIYF